These T cell receptor beta chains were read from a single sample in a study of early T cells in non-severe SARS-CoV-2 infection. In TCRdb, the 5' RACE reads were re-called with MiXCR into one record per CDR3 protein. The sample carries around 58,000 distinct CDR3 sequences, roughly 8.2% recorded once. The sample was whole blood, taken at baseline. These receptors originate from an adult who was a healthcare worker with PCR-confirmed SARS-CoV-2 infection or an uninfected control (not recorded which). Both conserved end residues are part of each CDR3. D genes are given only for firm matches. A row's size may be missing; if present it is once, few, many or a size class.

J	D	size	V	DNA	CDR3
TRBJ1-1	.	.	TRBV20-1	TGCAGTGCTGGGAAGGGAGGGGTGAACACTGAAGCTTTCTTT	CSAGKGGVNTEAFF
TRBJ2-3	TRBD2	few	TRBV3-1	TGTGCCAGCTCCCTAGCGGGAGGCGGCACAGATACGCAGTATTTT	CASSLAGGGTDTQYF
TRBJ2-7	TRBD1	.	TRBV4-2	TGTGCCAGCAGCCAAGGGGGACAGAGTTACGAGCAGTACTTC	CASSQGGQSYEQYF
TRBJ2-6	TRBD1	many	TRBV11-2	TGTGCCAGCAGCTTAGCAGGGGGCTCTGGGGCCAACGTCCTGACTTTC	CASSLAGGSGANVLTF
TRBJ2-1	.	.	TRBV6-2/TRBV6-3	TGTGCCAGCGACCGCGCCGGGACTCCGGCCTACAATGAGCAGTTCTTC	CASDRAGTPAYNEQFF
TRBJ2-3	.	many	TRBV28	TGTGCCAGCAGCGGCGGGACAGCTAGCACAGATACGCAGTATTTT	CASSGGTASTDTQYF
TRBJ2-7	.	many	TRBV20-1	TGCAGTCGGGACCGTTTGAGGGAGAGGTACGAGCAGTACTTC	CSRDRLRERYEQYF
TRBJ2-2	.	few	TRBV7-2	TGTGCCAGCAGCTTTGGAGGGCCGACTCGAGGGGAGCTGTTTTTT	CASSFGGPTRGELFF
TRBJ2-4	.	many	TRBV5-4	TGTGCCAGCAGCTCGGACGACCGGAGGTACATTCAGTACTTC	CASSSDDRRYIQYF
TRBJ2-1	TRBD2	few	TRBV27	TGTGCCAGCAGTTTATTGGCGGGAGGGTTCAATGAGCAGTTCTTC	CASSLLAGGFNEQFF
TRBJ2-1	TRBD2	few	TRBV9	TGTGCCAGCAGCTCCGGGGAGGGGCCCACAAGAGAGCAGTTCTTC	CASSSGEGPTREQFF
TRBJ1-4	.	few	TRBV7-8	TGTGCCAGCAGCCCTAAGAACCAAGGTGATGAAAAACTGTTTTTT	CASSPKNQGDEKLFF
TRBJ2-5	.	few	TRBV27	TGTGCCAGCAGCCGGGAGTGGGGCCGAGAGACCCAGTACTTC	CASSREWGRETQYF
TRBJ2-3	TRBD1	many	TRBV28	TGTGCCAGCAGTTTGGACAGGGCCCCAGATACGCAGTATTTT	CASSLDRAPDTQYF
TRBJ2-7	.	.	TRBV27	TGTGCCAGCAGTTTATCGGGGGGAAGGTACGAGCAGTACTTC	CASSLSGGRYEQYF
TRBJ1-1	TRBD1	.	TRBV3-1	TGTGCCAGCAGCCAGGACAGGATAAACACTGAAGCTTTCTTT	CASSQDRINTEAFF
TRBJ2-1	.	many	TRBV20-1	TGCAGTGCTAGAGAAGGGGTACGCGAGCAGTTCTTC	CSAREGVREQFF
TRBJ2-5	.	.	TRBV12-3/TRBV12-4	TGTGCCAGCAGTTCCTACAGTGCCAGCGGCGTAGAGACCCAGTACTTC	CASSSYSASGVETQYF
TRBJ2-7	TRBD1	many	TRBV6-5	TGTGCCAGCAGTATCGCGGCCGACAGGGGTGGCGAGCAGTACTTC	CASSIAADRGGEQYF
TRBJ2-5	TRBD2	many	TRBV30	TGTGCCTGGAGTGTTAGCGGGAGGGCCGACCAAGAGACCCAGTACTTC	CAWSVSGRADQETQYF
TRBJ2-2	TRBD2	few	TRBV7-9	TGTGCCAGCAGCTCTAGCGGGAGTTACACCGGGGAGCTGTTTTTT	CASSSSGSYTGELFF
TRBJ2-7	.	few	TRBV29-1	TGCAGCGTTGAAGAGCTGGGGACGGGACCCTACGAGCAGTACTTC	CSVEELGTGPYEQYF
TRBJ2-1	.	few	TRBV28	TGTGCCTCCAGTCCCCAGCTGGTCAATGAGCAGTTCTTC	CASSPQLVNEQFF
TRBJ2-3	.	many	TRBV6-2/TRBV6-3	TGTGCCAGCAGCCTAGGAGGTGGTCACACAGATACGCAGTATTTT	CASSLGGGHTDTQYF
TRBJ2-2	.	few	TRBV27	TGTGCCAGCACCATGCGCCTACTAGCGAACACCGGGGAGCTGTTTTTT	CASTMRLLANTGELFF
TRBJ2-7	.	.	TRBV29-1	TGCAGCGTCGTAACGGTGGGGACTGAAGACTACGAGCAGTACTTC	CSVVTVGTEDYEQYF
TRBJ2-6	.	many	TRBV20-1	TGCAGTGCTAGAGATCACAGGGCACCTTACTCTGGGGCCAACGTCCTGACTTTC	CSARDHRAPYSGANVLTF